This TCR beta chain was recovered during a study of T cell responses to AZD1222 COVID-19 vaccine. In the case of this clone: Its specificity is not known.

Study-wide points: Within unmutated variant regions lay the reported targets of nearly half of spike-specific TCRs.

This CDR3 has 15 residues. Germline V gene lookup returns CDR1 SGDLS and CDR2 YYNGEE. V was shortened by 0 bases and J by 0 bases, with 9 bases between the two germline ends. The table came from immunoSEQ multiplex PCR; TCRdb's copy has only in-frame clones and leaves some out. The profile shows about 100,000 clones, more than 75% of them singletons. The chain carries TRBV9 and TRBJ1-1; D is undetermined. Sequences were derived from peripheral blood, sampled on day 0 of MenACWY control vaccination. This clonotype was sampled from an adult in good health. As DNA, the CDR3 is TGTGCCAGCAGCGTAGCCCCTGGGTTGAACACTGAAGCTTTCTTT. Amino acid sequence: CASSVAPGLNTEAFF.